This entry lists 21 T cell receptor beta chains sequenced from one sample in a study of blood T cell repertoires in COVID-19. TCRdb's table, derived via immunoSEQ multiplex PCR, lists solely in-frame clones and lacks some. The sample shows approximately 180,000 clones, 65% to 90% of them seen only once. Sequenced sample: PBMCs or T cells enriched from blood (not recorded which). All receptors derive from a man aged 50-60 years who had recovered from COVID-19.

CDR3 residues: CASSPPNRGLMNTEAFF. DNA for the CDR3: TGTGCCAGCTCACCACCGAACAGGGGTTTGATGAACACTGAAGCTTTCTTT. V gene TRBV18 combines with J gene TRBJ1-1; TRBD1 agrees at 7 bases. V trimming: 0 bases; J trimming: 0 bases; junction bases outside the gene matches: 7. Germline V gene data show CDR1 as KGHSH and CDR2 as LQKENI. This CDR3 comprises 17 residues.

The rearrangement joins TRBV9 to TRBJ1-4, with TRBD1 matching 9 bases. Germline CDR1 reads SGDLS; CDR2 reads YYNGEE. The CDR3 loop spans 17 amino acids. V dropped 0 bases and J dropped 4; count of bases not matched to a gene: 7. The CDR3 DNA sequence: TGTGCCAGCAGCGTAGGACCGGGACAGGGCCTTAATGAAAAACTGTTTTTT. Amino acid sequence: CASSVGPGQGLNEKLFF.

The chain employs TRBV28 and TRBJ1-2; D may be TRBD1 (6 bases). This CDR3 comprises 13 residues. V shed 6 bases and J shed 4 bases, with 12 bases lying between them. Germline loops: CDR1 MDHEN, CDR2 SYDVKM. The CDR3 here is CASSPSDSYGYTF. The CDR3 DNA sequence: TGTGCCAGCAGCCCCTCGGACAGCTATGGCTACACCTTC.

This chain connects TRBV7-8 to TRBJ1-5, with 9 positions matching TRBD1. Losses at the gene ends were 6 bases for V and 4 bases for J; bases not matched to a gene: 4. The CDR3 sequence is 14 residues long. Germline V gene sequence: CDR1 SGHVS, CDR2 FQNEAQ. CDR3 residues: CASRRGTGNQPQHF. The CDR3 DNA reads as TGTGCCAGCAGAAGAGGGACAGGGAATCAGCCCCAGCATTTT.

The V gene is TRBV19, the J gene TRBJ1-4; D is possibly TRBD1 (5 bases). V lost 4 bases and J 2 bases, leaving 17 bases between the germline ends. The CDR3 extends over 17 amino acids. Germline-derived CDR1 and CDR2 are LNHDA and SQIVND (reference sequence). CDR3 DNA: TGTGCCAGTAGTACCCCTCGCGGGGGGAGTACTAATGAAAAACTGTTTTTT. This gives the protein CASSTPRGGSTNEKLFF.

The rearrangement uses TRBV7-2 and TRBJ1-2, with D perhaps matching TRBD1 (6 bases). Trimming cost V 1 base and J 4 bases, with 16 bases left between them. Germline-derived CDR1 and CDR2 are SGHTA and FQGNSA. This CDR3 spans 16 amino acids. The CDR3 DNA reads TGTGCCAGCAGCTTAGGACAGGCGGGTGCTGGCTATGGCTACACCTTC. This sequence encodes CASSLGQAGAGYGYTF.

This clone appeared a single time. The chain carries TRBV6-5 and TRBJ1-5; D is ambiguous. V lost 7 bases and J lost 0, with 13 bases in between. The germline CDR1 and CDR2 sequences are MNHEY and SVGAGI. The CDR3 length is 15 residues. The DNA of the CDR3 is TGTGCCAGCACTCTACCGCGGTATAGCAATCAGCCCCAGCATTTT. It translates to CASTLPRYSNQPQHF.

The J gene is TRBJ2-2, the V gene TRBV28; 9 bases agree with TRBD1. The J segment lost 6 bases and the V segment lost 6 bases, leaving 8 bases of the junction unmatched. Looked up from germline, CDR1 is MDHEN and CDR2 is SYDVKM. This CDR3 has 15 residues. The chain's CDR3 is CASSPTGGGSGELFF. The CDR3 nucleotides are TGTGCCAGCAGCCCCACAGGGGGCGGGTCCGGGGAGCTGTTTTTT.

The sample holds one count of this clone. The chain is built from TRBV18 and TRBJ2-7, with TRBD1 matching over 10 bases. Germline V gene sequence: CDR1 KGHSH, CDR2 LQKENI. Germline trimming cut 1 base from V and 2 bases from J; bases unmatched to any gene: 8. This CDR3 has 17 amino acids. The CDR3 DNA reads as TGTGCCAGCTCACCACAGAGAGACAGGGGGCGCCCCTACGAGCAGTACTTC. It codes for CASSPQRDRGRPYEQYF. Complete variable domain (other parts from reference TRBV18 and TRBJ2-7): NAGVMQNPRHLVRRRGQEARLRCSPMKGHSHVYWYRQLPEEGLKFMVYLQKENIIDESGMPKERFSAEFPKEGPSILRIQQVVRGDSAAYFCASSPQRDRGRPYEQYFGPGTRLTVT.

The chain carries TRBV27 and TRBJ2-1, with 15 bases matching TRBD2. V dropped 4 bases and J dropped 8; count of bases not matched to a gene: 15. This CDR3 is 19 amino acids long. Per germline, CDR1 MNHEY and CDR2 SMNVEV (reference sequence). CDR3 residues: CASSYLVVGGLAGGDEQFF. CDR3 in DNA: TGTGCCAGCAGTTATCTGGTTGTGGGGGGACTAGCGGGGGGCGATGAGCAGTTCTTC.

This chain links TRBV25-1 with TRBJ2-7; D unresolved. The CDR3 totals 14 residues. V gave up 2 bases and J gave up 5 bases, with 13 bases separating them. Looked up from germline, CDR1 is MGHDK and CDR2 is SYGVNS. The CDR3, as DNA: TGTGCCAGCAGTGAAAACGACTGGGTCCACGAGCAGTACTTC. This encodes CASSENDWVHEQYF.

The rearrangement joins TRBV5-1 to TRBJ2-1; possible D gene TRBD1, 6 bases. CDR1 and CDR2 (germline): SGHRS, YFSETQ. This CDR3 is 14 amino acids long. The germline V and J ends were trimmed by 0 bases and 7 bases, with 11 bases remaining between them. The CDR3 protein is CASSLVLTGNEQFF. CDR3 nucleotides: TGCGCCAGCAGCTTGGTCCTTACAGGGAATGAGCAGTTCTTC.

The CDR3: CAISVGDRVYSPLHF. CDR3 in DNA: TGTGCCATCAGTGTGGGGGACAGGGTTTATTCACCCCTCCACTTT. The chain uses TRBV10-3 and TRBJ1-6; 9 positions agree with TRBD1. The CDR3 is 15 amino acids. CDR1 is ENHRY and CDR2 is SYGVKD in the germline V gene. The trim removed 4 bases at V and 8 bases at J, leaving 6 bases unmatched.

This clone is a singleton in its sample. The V and J genes are TRBV29-1 and TRBJ2-2, with 7 bases lining up with TRBD2. The V gene's germline CDR1 is SQVTM and CDR2 ANQGSEA. This CDR3 is 14 amino acids long. Trimming at V came to 5 bases and at J to 3 bases, leaving 6 bases not matched to a gene. Here the CDR3 reads CSVSRGVDTGELFF. The DNA for the CDR3 is TGCAGCGTTAGTCGGGGGGTAGACACCGGGGAGCTGTTTTTT.

The rearrangement links TRBV5-1 to TRBJ2-3; 11 bases align to TRBD2. The CDR3 has 17 residues. V lost 4 bases, J lost 1 base, and 8 bases stayed unmatched. From germline, CDR1 is SGHRS and CDR2 YFSETQ. The CDR3 loop reads CASSPPKTSGGTDTQYF. CDR3 DNA: TGCGCCAGCAGCCCTCCGAAGACTAGCGGGGGCACAGATACGCAGTATTTT.

The J gene is TRBJ2-3, the V gene TRBV11-3, with 9 bases that match TRBD2. The CDR3 consists of 18 residues. J gave up 2 bases and V 1 base, and 10 bases lay outside the gene matches. Per the germline V gene, CDR1 is SGHNT and CDR2 is YENEEA. The CDR3 region has the DNA TGTGCCAGCAGCTTAGGCAGTAGCGGGGGTCGACCCACAGATACGCAGTATTTT. Translated: CASSLGSSGGRPTDTQYF.

J is TRBJ1-1 and V is TRBV23-1, with 10 bases that match TRBD1. TRBV23-1 is placed among ORFs of uncertain function. V gave up 6 bases and J gave up 1 base; unmatched junction bases: 14. The CDR3 contains 18 residues. DNA for the CDR3: TGCGCCAGCAGCCAAGGAGGGACAGGGGAGTATAAGAACACTGAAGCTTTCTTT. The encoded protein is CASSQGGTGEYKNTEAFF.

This rearrangement joins TRBV3-1 (or the pseudogene TRBV3-2) to TRBJ1-1; D possibly corresponds to TRBD1 (5 bases). The V end lost 4 bases, the J end lost 4 bases, and 10 bases lay between the germline ends. This CDR3 contains 13 residues. Germline V gene data show CDR1 as LGHDT and CDR2 as YNNKEL (reference sequence). The DNA for the CDR3 is TGTGCCAGCAGCCCCATGGGGGGCACTGAAGCTTTCTTT. Its translation: CASSPMGGTEAFF.

The rearrangement joins TRBV6-5 to TRBJ1-5, with a possible D match to TRBD1 (6 bases). The V end lost 6 bases, the J end lost 7 bases, and 13 bases lay between the germline ends. The germline gives CDR1 MNHEY, CDR2 SVGAGI. The CDR3 is made up of 13 amino acids. CDR3 sequence (DNA): TGTGCCAGCAGACAGGGATCGAGGCAGCCCCAGCATTTT. Translating gives CASRQGSRQPQHF.

The genes are TRBV15 and TRBJ2-3; TRBD1 matches at 10 bases. CDR1 LNHNV and CDR2 YYDKDF come from the germline V gene (reference sequence). The CDR3 extends over 17 amino acids. Trimming at V came to 0 bases and at J to 4 bases, leaving 7 bases not matched to a gene. CDR3 sequence (DNA): TGTGCCACCAGCAGAGATTATGGACAGGGGGTATCAGATACGCAGTATTTT. Amino acids: CATSRDYGQGVSDTQYF.

The chain recombines TRBV18 with TRBJ1-4; D possibly corresponds to TRBD1 (5 bases). Trimming removed 5 bases from V and 4 bases from J, with 17 bases in between. The CDR3 consists of 16 residues. Germline V CDR1 and CDR2: KGHSH, LQKENI. The CDR3 coding sequence is TGTGCCAGCTCATCAACGCCCCCGACAGTTAATGAAAAACTGTTTTTT. Translated, it gives CASSSTPPTVNEKLFF.